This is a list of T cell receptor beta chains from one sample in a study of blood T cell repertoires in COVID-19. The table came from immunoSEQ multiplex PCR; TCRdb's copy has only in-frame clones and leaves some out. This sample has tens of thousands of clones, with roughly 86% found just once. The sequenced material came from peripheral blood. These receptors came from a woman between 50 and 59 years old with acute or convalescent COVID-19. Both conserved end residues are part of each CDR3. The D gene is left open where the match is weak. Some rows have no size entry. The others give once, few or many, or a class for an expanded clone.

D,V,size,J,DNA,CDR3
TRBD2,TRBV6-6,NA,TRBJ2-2,TGTGCCAGCAAAACTAGCGACGGCGGGGAGCTGTTTTTT,CASKTSDGGELFF
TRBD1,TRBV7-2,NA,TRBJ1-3,TGTGCCAGCAGCTTAGACGGGACAGGGGCTGGAAACACCATATATTTT,CASSLDGTGAGNTIYF
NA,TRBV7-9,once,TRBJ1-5,TGTGCCAGCAGCCCAAGCCTCGGGGGTTGGGATCAGCCCCAGCATTTT,CASSPSLGGWDQPQHF
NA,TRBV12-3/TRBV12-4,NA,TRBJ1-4,TGTGCCAGCAGTCGGGGGATGGGGGAAAAACTGTTTTTT,CASSRGMGEKLFF
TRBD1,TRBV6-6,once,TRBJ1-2,TGTGCCAGCAGTTACTCGCACAGGGGGGACGGCTACACCTTC,CASSYSHRGDGYTF
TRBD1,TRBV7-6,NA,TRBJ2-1,TGTGCCAGCAGCTCCACCTCCCAGGGGGCAGGGAATGAGCAGTTCTTC,CASSSTSQGAGNEQFF
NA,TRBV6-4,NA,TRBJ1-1,TGTGCCAGCAGCGACAGAGCGAACACTGAAGCTTTCTTT,CASSDRANTEAFF
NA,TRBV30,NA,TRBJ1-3,TGTGCCTGGAGTCCGGGGGCTGGAAACACCATATATTTT,CAWSPGAGNTIYF
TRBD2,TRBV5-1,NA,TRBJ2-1,TGCGCCAGCGTCCTTGGTGTTGTGGTGTCTAGCGGGACCAATGAGCAGTTCTTC,CASVLGVVVSSGTNEQFF
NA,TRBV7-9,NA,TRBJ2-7,TGTGCCAGCAGCTTACAGGGGGGTAGTACCTACGAGCAGTACTTC,CASSLQGGSTYEQYF
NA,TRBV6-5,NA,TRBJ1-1,TGTGCCAGCAGTTACGGGTGGACAGCGAACACTGAAGCTTTCTTT,CASSYGWTANTEAFF
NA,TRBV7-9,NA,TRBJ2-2,TGTGCCAGCAGTATCGGGGTAGGCACCGGGGAGCTGTTTTTT,CASSIGVGTGELFF
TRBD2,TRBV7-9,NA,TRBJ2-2,TGTGCCAGCAGCTTTAGCGGGGGGGCCGGTATAACCGGGGAGCTGTTTTTT,CASSFSGGAGITGELFF
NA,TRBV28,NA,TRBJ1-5,TGTGCCAGGGGTAAGGAGAATCAGCCCCAGCATTTT,CARGKENQPQHF
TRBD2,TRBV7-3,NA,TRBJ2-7,TGTGCCAGCAGCTCCCAGACTAGCGGGATTGCCGAGCAGTACTTC,CASSSQTSGIAEQYF
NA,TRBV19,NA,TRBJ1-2,TGTGCCAGTAGAGTTCCGGGGAATAACTATGGCTACACCTTC,CASRVPGNNYGYTF
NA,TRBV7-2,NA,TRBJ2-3,TGTGCCAGCAGCTTAAAAGCGGTTAGCACAGATACGCAGTATTTT,CASSLKAVSTDTQYF
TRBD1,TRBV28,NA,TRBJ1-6,TGTGCCAGCAAAGGGGGCCCTTATAATTCACCCCTCCACTTT,CASKGGPYNSPLHF
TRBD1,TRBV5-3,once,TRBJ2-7,TGTGCCAGAAGCTTGGGGTCTACACCGGGACAGGGGACCTACGAGCAGTACTTC,CARSLGSTPGQGTYEQYF
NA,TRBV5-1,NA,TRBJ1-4,TGCGCCAGCAGCTTGGGCAGGGGAAATGAAAAACTGTTTTTT,CASSLGRGNEKLFF
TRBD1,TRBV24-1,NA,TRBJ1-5,TGTGCCACCAGTGATCCAGGACAGGGCCTAAATCAGCCCCAGCATTTT,CATSDPGQGLNQPQHF
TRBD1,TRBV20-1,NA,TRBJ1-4,TGCAGTGCAAAGGACAGGGGGGAACTGTTTTTT,CSAKDRGELFF
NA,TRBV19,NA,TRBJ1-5,TGTGCCAGCCAGGGGTTTGGCAATCAGCCCCAGCATTTT,CASQGFGNQPQHF
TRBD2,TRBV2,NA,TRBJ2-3,TGTGCCAGCACCACTAGCGGGAGGGGGGGCACAGATACGCAGTATTTT,CASTTSGRGGTDTQYF
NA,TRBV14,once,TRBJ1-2,TGTGCCAGCAGCCAAACCACACAGCCCCGGGGCTACACCTTC,CASSQTTQPRGYTF
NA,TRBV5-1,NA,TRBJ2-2,TGCGCCAGCAACCCGCTGAACACCTACACCGGGGAGCTGTTTTTT,CASNPLNTYTGELFF
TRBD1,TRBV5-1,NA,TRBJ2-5,TGCGCCAGCAGCTTGGACGAAAGGGGGCTAGGTGAGACCCAGTACTTC,CASSLDERGLGETQYF
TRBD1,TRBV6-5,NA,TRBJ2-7,TGTGCCAGCGGGACAGGGGGCTACGAGCAGTACTTC,CASGTGGYEQYF
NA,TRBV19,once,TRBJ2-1,TGTGCCAGTAGTACACCGGGACAAACCTACAATGAGCAGTTCTTC,CASSTPGQTYNEQFF
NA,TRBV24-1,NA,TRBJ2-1,TGTGCCACCAGTGATTTTTCCCTAGTATATAATGAGCAGTTCTTC,CATSDFSLVYNEQFF
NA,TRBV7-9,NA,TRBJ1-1,TGTGCCAGCAGCCCCCCAGTGGGAGAGACTGAAGCTTTCTTT,CASSPPVGETEAFF
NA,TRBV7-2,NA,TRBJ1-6,TGTGCCAGCAGCCCCACAAGACAGGCTTCACCCCTCCACTTT,CASSPTRQASPLHF
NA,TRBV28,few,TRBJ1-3,TGTGCCAGCAGTGAAACTATCTCTGGAAACACCATATATTTT,CASSETISGNTIYF
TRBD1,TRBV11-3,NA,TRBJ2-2,TGTGCCAGCAGCTTATCGGCAGGGGGCTTGAACACCGGGGAGCTGTTTTTT,CASSLSAGGLNTGELFF
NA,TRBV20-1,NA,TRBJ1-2,TGCAGTGCTAGTTTGGGGCTCAACTATGGCTACACCTTC,CSASLGLNYGYTF
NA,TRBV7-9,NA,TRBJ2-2,TGTGCCAGCAGCCCCAGGGGGAACACCGGGGAGCTGTTTTTT,CASSPRGNTGELFF
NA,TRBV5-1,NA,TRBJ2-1,TGCGCCAGCAGCTTAGGAGGAGCCAATGAGCAGTTCTTC,CASSLGGANEQFF
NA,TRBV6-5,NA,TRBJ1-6,TGTGCCAGCAGTCTGGGGGGTCCTCCTAATTCACCCCTCCACTTT,CASSLGGPPNSPLHF
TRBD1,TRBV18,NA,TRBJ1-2,TGTGCCAGCTCCCCACCCGGAGGGGGCCCATACACCTTC,CASSPPGGGPYTF
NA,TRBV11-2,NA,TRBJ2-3,TGTGCCAGCAGCTTAGAGGGACTTACAGATACGCAGTATTTT,CASSLEGLTDTQYF
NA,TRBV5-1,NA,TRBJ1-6,TGCGCCAGCAGCTTGGCCGGAGGGGTTCTGGGTTCACCCCTCCACTTT,CASSLAGGVLGSPLHF
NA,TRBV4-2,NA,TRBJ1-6,TGTGCCAGCAGCCGCACAGGTGGGGCTTCACCCCTCCACTTT,CASSRTGGASPLHF
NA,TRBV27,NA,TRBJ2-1,TGTGCCAGCAGTGGGGCGGGACTTATCGACAATGAGCAGTTCTTC,CASSGAGLIDNEQFF
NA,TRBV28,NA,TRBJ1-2,TGTGCCAGCAGTTTTTCAGCGGGGGAAATCGGTGGCTACACCTTC,CASSFSAGEIGGYTF
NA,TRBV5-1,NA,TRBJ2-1,TGCGCCAGCAGCTTGGCCATCGGGGGCTCCTACAATGAGCAGTTCTTC,CASSLAIGGSYNEQFF
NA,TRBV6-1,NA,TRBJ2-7,TGTGCCAGCAGTGAAGTGGGGGGATCCTACGAGCAGTACTTC,CASSEVGGSYEQYF
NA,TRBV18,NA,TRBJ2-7,TGTGCCAGCGAACTGAGCGCGACCTCCTACGAGCAGTACTTC,CASELSATSYEQYF
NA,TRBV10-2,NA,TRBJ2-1,TGCGCCAGCAGTGACGGGGAAGCTGAGCAGTTCTTC,CASSDGEAEQFF
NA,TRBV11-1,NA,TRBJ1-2,TGTGCCAGCACCCCGGTCGGGGGAGGTGGCTACACCTTC,CASTPVGGGGYTF
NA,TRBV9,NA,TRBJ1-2,TGTGCCAGCAGCGTAGCTGTGCGGGGAGGTGACTATGGCTACACCTTC,CASSVAVRGGDYGYTF
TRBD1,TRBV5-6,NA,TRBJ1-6,TGTGCCAGCAGCTTGCTAAGACAGGGGTTCTATAATTCACCCCTCCACTTT,CASSLLRQGFYNSPLHF
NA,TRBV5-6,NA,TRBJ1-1,TGTGCCAGCAACAACTTACAGGTACCGAACACTGAAGCTTTCTTT,CASNNLQVPNTEAFF
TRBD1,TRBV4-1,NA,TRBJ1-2,TGCGCCAGCACCCCCCCGGACAGGGCTCCCTCTGGCTACACCTTC,CASTPPDRAPSGYTF
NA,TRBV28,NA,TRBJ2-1,TGTGCCAGCAGTTTAGGACAGTACAATGAGCAGTTCTTC,CASSLGQYNEQFF
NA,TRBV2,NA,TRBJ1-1,TGTGCCTCGGAGAAAGATGGCACTGAAGCTTTCTTT,CASEKDGTEAFF